Listed here are 19 T cell receptor beta chains from one sample, sequenced in a study of blood T cell repertoires in COVID-19. The repertoire was sequenced with immunoSEQ multiplex PCR; TCRdb's copy has only in-frame clones and lacks some. The table records fewer than 350,000 clones, around 90% of them present only once. Sequenced: PBMCs or T cells enriched from blood (not recorded which). These receptors all stem from a man aged 35-49 years who had been exposed to COVID-19.

This clone was observed once. The rearrangement joins TRBV28 to TRBJ1-5; 9 nucleotides match TRBD1. The germline V gene has CDR1 MDHEN and CDR2 SYDVKM. The CDR3 covers 16 residues. The V gene end was trimmed by 4 bases and the J gene end by 6 bases; junction bases not matched to a gene: 10. The CDR3 here is CASSSVPGQGGQPQHF. In DNA, the CDR3 is TGTGCCAGCAGTTCAGTCCCGGGACAGGGAGGTCAGCCCCAGCATTTT.

The CDR3 bases are TGTGCCAGCAGCTTGACATACAGGGCCGCAGATACGCAGTATTTT. This gives the protein CASSLTYRAADTQYF. This chain uses TRBV7-3 with TRBJ2-3; TRBD1 might be the D (6 bases). The CDR3 totals 15 residues. Germline loops: CDR1 SGHTA, CDR2 FQGTGA. Trimming took off 3 bases at V and 4 bases at J, with 14 bases between the two ends.

This sequence joins TRBV9 and TRBJ1-2, with 12 bases fitting TRBD1. Looked up from germline, CDR1 is SGDLS and CDR2 is YYNGEE. The CDR3 contains 17 residues. With 4 bases clipped from V and 5 bases from J, the junction kept 12 bases outside the gene matches. In DNA, the CDR3 is TGTGCCAGCAGCCCAACCGGGACAGGGGGCTATAGGTATGGCTACACCTTC. Its protein product is CASSPTGTGGYRYGYTF.

This chain links TRBV7-9 with TRBJ2-5; a weak D match, TRBD2 (5 bases). From germline, CDR1 is SEHNR and CDR2 FQNEAQ (reference sequence). Between the trimmed V and J ends, which lost 6 bases and 4 bases, there was a span of 18 bases. This CDR3 region has 15 residues. CDR3 bases: TGTGCCAGCAGTCATTGGGAGCTAACCAGAGAGACCCAGTACTTC. It is translated as CASSHWELTRETQYF.

The chain combines TRBV11-3 with TRBJ2-2, with 7 bases lining up with TRBD2. This CDR3 region has 17 residues. Germline lookup yields CDR1 SGHNT and CDR2 YENEEA. The V and J ends lost 7 bases and 2 bases, in that order; junction bases with no gene match: 13. The CDR3 spells CASTPRGTGGNTGELFF. CDR3 nucleotides: TGTGCCAGCACCCCTCGGGGGACGGGAGGTAACACCGGGGAGCTGTTTTTT. Full variable domain (missing parts from reference TRBV11-3 and TRBJ2-2): EAGVVQSPRYKIIEKKQPVAFWCNPISGHNTLYWYLQNLGQGPELLIRYENEEAVDDSQLPKDRFSAERLKGVDSTLKIQPAELGDSAVYLCASTPRGTGGNTGELFFGEGSRLTVL.

The chain uses TRBV25-1 and TRBJ2-2; D is perhaps TRBD2 (6 bases). V gave up 1 base and J gave up 5 bases, with 14 bases separating them. The CDR3 length is 16 residues. Germline CDR1 reads MGHDK; CDR2 reads SYGVNS. CDR3 amino acids: CASSELSGSETGELFF. CDR3 nucleotides: TGTGCCAGCAGTGAATTATCCGGGAGTGAAACCGGGGAGCTGTTTTTT.

The V call is TRBV23-1, the J call TRBJ2-1; 9 nucleotides match TRBD2. TRBV23-1 is filed as an ORF, its function uncertain. The ends lost 3 bases at V and 4 bases at J; junction bases unmatched: 4. The CDR3 runs 15 residues. CDR3 coding DNA: TGCGCCAGCAGTCATACTAGCGGGCCATACAATGAGCAGTTCTTC. This encodes CASSHTSGPYNEQFF.

The rearrangement uses TRBV6-5 and TRBJ1-1; tentatively, D is TRBD1 (6 bases). Germline values: CDR1 MNHEY, CDR2 SVGAGI. There are 14 residues in the CDR3. V lost 6 bases to trimming and J lost 0 bases, with 11 bases between them. In DNA, the CDR3 is TGTGCCAGCAGACAGGGATTGATGAACACTGAAGCTTTCTTT. Translation: CASRQGLMNTEAFF.

The chain carries TRBV7-9 and TRBJ2-7; a weak D match, TRBD1 (5 bases). Trimming stripped 5 bases from V and 2 bases from J, with 13 bases between. From germline, CDR1 is SEHNR and CDR2 FQNEAQ (reference sequence). The CDR3 consists of 14 residues. The CDR3 here is CASSPSGQAYEQYF. As DNA, the CDR3 is TGTGCCAGCAGCCCTAGTGGACAAGCCTACGAGCAGTACTTC.

The chain couples TRBV5-1 to TRBJ2-2; 7 nucleotides align to TRBD1. Germline CDR1 reads SGHRS; CDR2 reads YFSETQ. This CDR3 region has 16 residues. V was clipped by 3 bases and J by 1 base; unmatched bases: 6. The chain's CDR3 is CASSWTRDRNTGELFF. The CDR3 DNA follows: TGCGCCAGCAGCTGGACAAGGGACAGGAACACCGGGGAGCTGTTTTTT.

This chain connects TRBV27 to TRBJ2-1; D remains ambiguous. CDR3 size: 13 residues. Germline V gene sequence: CDR1 MNHEY, CDR2 SMNVEV (reference sequence). The V and J ends lost 0 bases and 8 bases respectively, with 8 bases between them. The DNA for the CDR3 is TGTGCCAGCAGTTTATCCACAGTATATGAGCAGTTCTTC. It yields the protein CASSLSTVYEQFF.

The chain couples TRBV19 to TRBJ1-5; 8 nucleotides agree with TRBD1. CDR1 and CDR2 from the germline V gene are LNHDA and SQIVND (reference sequence). The CDR3 covers 15 residues. With 6 bases clipped from V and 1 base from J, the junction kept 5 bases outside the gene matches. CDR3 bases: TGTGCCAGTAGAAAGGGACAGGAGAGCAATCAGCCCCAGCATTTT. This sequence encodes CASRKGQESNQPQHF.

The genes are TRBV9 and TRBJ2-3; weak D call: TRBD2 (6 bases). CDR3 length: 15 residues. Per germline, CDR1 SGDLS and CDR2 YYNGEE. V lost 0 bases and J 6 bases, leaving 14 bases between the germline ends. The CDR3 loop is CASSVAPGALDTQYF. CDR3 in DNA: TGTGCCAGCAGCGTAGCCCCGGGAGCATTGGATACGCAGTATTTT.

This clone has just one count. The J gene is TRBJ2-2, the V gene TRBV4-3, with D possibly being TRBD2 (6 bases). The CDR3 is made up of 17 amino acids. Germline V CDR1 and CDR2: LGHNA, YSLEER. Trimming took 0 bases from V and 6 from J, leaving 17 bases between them. The CDR3 here is CASSQDPLTSPPGELFF. The DNA of the CDR3 is TGCGCCAGCAGCCAAGATCCTTTAACTAGCCCGCCCGGGGAGCTGTTTTTT.

The CDR3 DNA follows: TGTGCCAGCAGTTACTTACGCAGGGGGCGGGACACTGAAGCTTTCTTT. Protein sequence: CASSYLRRGRDTEAFF. The J gene is TRBJ1-1, the V gene TRBV6-5; 8 bases agree with TRBD1. The V segment lost 1 base and the J segment 3 bases; nucleotides outside the gene matches: 7. Germline values: CDR1 MNHEY, CDR2 SVGAGI. This CDR3 spans 16 amino acids.

V gene TRBV7-2 combines with J gene TRBJ1-1; D might be TRBD1 (5 bases). This CDR3 region has 13 residues. Trimming cost V 6 bases and J 4 bases, with 12 bases left between them. Germline CDR1 reads SGHTA; CDR2 reads FQGNSA. CDR3 sequence: CASRGGGPTEAFF. CDR3 sequence (DNA): TGTGCCAGCAGGGGGGGAGGGCCCACTGAAGCTTTCTTT.

The CDR3 here is CASSLVEETQYF. For the CDR3, the DNA is TGTGCCAGCAGCTTAGTAGAAGAGACCCAGTACTTC. The V call is TRBV11-2, the J call TRBJ2-5; D uncertain. This CDR3 region has 12 residues. The V and J ends lost 1 base and 3 bases respectively, with 3 bases between them. Germline V gene lookup returns CDR1 SGHAT and CDR2 FQNNGV.

The V and J genes are TRBV28 and TRBJ2-2; tentative D call: TRBD1 (6 bases). Germline lookup yields CDR1 MDHEN and CDR2 SYDVKM. V was cut by 9 bases and J by 7 bases, with 21 bases left in between. CDR3 length equals 15 residues. The CDR3 loop reads CARVSRGFGHGELFF. The CDR3 DNA reads as TGTGCCAGGGTATCCAGGGGATTCGGACACGGGGAGCTGTTTTTT.

This chain connects TRBV5-1 to TRBJ1-2; 9 bases match TRBD1. J was trimmed by 2 bases and V by 4 bases; bases with no gene match: 9. Germline lookup yields CDR1 SGHRS and CDR2 YFSETQ. CDR3 length: 16 residues. The CDR3: CASSKTPQGANYGYTF. The CDR3 nucleotides are TGCGCCAGCAGCAAAACTCCACAGGGGGCAAACTATGGCTACACCTTC.